Listed below are T cell receptor beta chains from one sample, sequenced in a study of blood T cell repertoires in COVID-19. Using immunoSEQ multiplex PCR, the repertoire was profiled, and TCRdb retains in-frame clones only, with some absent. The table shows over 300,000 clones, with around 82% occurring only once. Sequencing was done on a sample of peripheral blood. These receptors were taken from a woman aged 45-60 years with acute or convalescent COVID-19. Both conserved end residues are part of each CDR3. The order of the fields is J gene, V gene, D gene, clone size, CDR3 protein, CDR3 DNA. D genes are given only for firm matches. For some rows the clone size is stated as once, few or many, or as a class when expanded; others skip it.

j_gene: TRBJ1-6
v_gene: TRBV9
d_gene: TRBD1
abundance: -
CDR3aa: CASSDKRTGRNSPLHF
CDR3nt: TGTGCCAGCAGCGACAAACGGACAGGGAGAAATTCACCCCTCCACTTT

j_gene: TRBJ2-5
v_gene: TRBV20-1
d_gene: -
abundance: -
CDR3aa: CSAKNGELEYF
CDR3nt: TGCAGTGCTAAAAATGGGGAGCTTGAGTACTTC

j_gene: TRBJ2-3
v_gene: TRBV2
d_gene: TRBD2
abundance: -
CDR3aa: CASETSGRTTDTQYF
CDR3nt: TGTGCCAGCGAGACTAGCGGGAGGACCACAGATACGCAGTATTTT

j_gene: TRBJ1-4
v_gene: TRBV28
d_gene: -
abundance: -
CDR3aa: CASSLGGEKLFF
CDR3nt: TGTGCCAGCAGTTTAGGAGGTGAAAAACTGTTTTTT

j_gene: TRBJ1-1
v_gene: TRBV18
d_gene: TRBD1
abundance: -
CDR3aa: CASSRDRGRPAEAFF
CDR3nt: TGTGCCAGCTCGAGGGACAGGGGGCGCCCCGCTGAAGCTTTCTTT

j_gene: TRBJ2-3
v_gene: TRBV4-1
d_gene: TRBD2
abundance: -
CDR3aa: CASSLSSSGGAEDTQYF
CDR3nt: TGCGCCAGCAGCCTCAGCTCTAGCGGGGGGGCGGAAGATACGCAGTATTTT

j_gene: TRBJ2-3
v_gene: TRBV5-1
d_gene: TRBD1
abundance: once
CDR3aa: CASSSDRGTDTQYF
CDR3nt: TGCGCCAGCAGCTCGGACAGGGGCACAGATACGCAGTATTTT

j_gene: TRBJ2-7
v_gene: TRBV7-2
d_gene: -
abundance: -
CDR3aa: CASSLNPGSGYEQYF
CDR3nt: TGTGCCAGCAGCTTAAATCCAGGTAGCGGTTACGAGCAGTACTTC

j_gene: TRBJ1-5
v_gene: TRBV28
d_gene: -
abundance: -
CDR3aa: CASSITSQPQHF
CDR3nt: TGTGCCAGCAGTATTACCAGTCAGCCCCAGCATTTT

j_gene: TRBJ2-3
v_gene: TRBV6-4
d_gene: -
abundance: -
CDR3aa: CASSSGITDTQYF
CDR3nt: TGTGCCAGCAGTTCGGGAATCACAGATACGCAGTATTTT

j_gene: TRBJ2-6
v_gene: TRBV11-2
d_gene: -
abundance: -
CDR3aa: CASSLDGLTGANVLTF
CDR3nt: TGTGCCAGCAGCTTAGATGGCCTGACTGGGGCCAACGTCCTGACTTTC

j_gene: TRBJ2-1
v_gene: TRBV18
d_gene: -
abundance: -
CDR3aa: CASSPPRRGEQFF
CDR3nt: TGTGCCAGCTCACCACCGAGGAGGGGTGAGCAGTTCTTC

j_gene: TRBJ2-5
v_gene: TRBV30
d_gene: -
abundance: -
CDR3aa: CAWSATRGGETQYF
CDR3nt: TGTGCCTGGAGCGCCACCCGGGGTGGCGAGACCCAGTACTTC

j_gene: TRBJ2-5
v_gene: TRBV6-6
d_gene: -
abundance: -
CDR3aa: CASSNERGFQETQYF
CDR3nt: TGTGCCAGCAGCAACGAGAGAGGTTTTCAAGAGACCCAGTACTTC

j_gene: TRBJ1-4
v_gene: TRBV5-6
d_gene: -
abundance: -
CDR3aa: CASSLRQAEKLFF
CDR3nt: TGTGCCAGCAGCTTAAGACAGGCTGAAAAACTGTTTTTT

j_gene: TRBJ1-6
v_gene: TRBV11-2
d_gene: TRBD1
abundance: -
CDR3aa: CASSQTGKSNSPLHF
CDR3nt: TGTGCCAGCAGCCAGACAGGGAAGAGTAATTCACCCCTCCACTTT

j_gene: TRBJ1-6
v_gene: TRBV2
d_gene: TRBD1
abundance: -
CDR3aa: CASSKTIWTGPYNSPLHF
CDR3nt: TGTGCCAGCAGTAAAACTATCTGGACAGGCCCCTATAATTCACCCCTCCACTTT

j_gene: TRBJ2-5
v_gene: TRBV18
d_gene: -
abundance: -
CDR3aa: CASSQDRSFQETQYF
CDR3nt: TGTGCCAGCTCTCAGGACAGAAGTTTTCAAGAGACCCAGTACTTC

j_gene: TRBJ1-5
v_gene: TRBV5-1
d_gene: -
abundance: -
CDR3aa: CASSLPGIGQPQHF
CDR3nt: TGCGCCAGCAGCTTACCAGGGATAGGTCAGCCCCAGCATTTT

j_gene: TRBJ2-2
v_gene: TRBV2
d_gene: -
abundance: -
CDR3aa: CASSAGLHTGELFF
CDR3nt: TGTGCCAGCAGTGCGGGACTGCACACCGGGGAGCTGTTTTTT

j_gene: TRBJ1-1
v_gene: TRBV6-5
d_gene: -
abundance: -
CDR3aa: CASTPGGAGTEAFF
CDR3nt: TGTGCCAGCACCCCTGGGGGGGCAGGAACTGAAGCTTTCTTT

j_gene: TRBJ1-2
v_gene: TRBV19
d_gene: -
abundance: -
CDR3aa: CASSPLDIYGYTF
CDR3nt: TGTGCCAGTAGTCCTTTAGACATCTATGGCTACACCTTC